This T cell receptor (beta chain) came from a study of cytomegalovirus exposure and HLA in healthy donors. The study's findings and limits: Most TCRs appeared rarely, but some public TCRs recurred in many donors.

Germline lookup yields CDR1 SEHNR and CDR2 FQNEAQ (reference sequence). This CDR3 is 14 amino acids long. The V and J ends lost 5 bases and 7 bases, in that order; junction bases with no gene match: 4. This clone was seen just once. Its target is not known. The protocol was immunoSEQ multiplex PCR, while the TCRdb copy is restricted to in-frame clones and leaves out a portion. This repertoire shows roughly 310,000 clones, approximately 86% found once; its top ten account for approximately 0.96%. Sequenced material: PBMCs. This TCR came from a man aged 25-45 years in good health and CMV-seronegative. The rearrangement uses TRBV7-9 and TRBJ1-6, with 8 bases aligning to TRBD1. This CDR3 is CASSTDRGNSPLHF. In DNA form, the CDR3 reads TGTGCCAGCAGCACCGACAGGGGAAATTCACCCCTCCACTTT.